This T cell receptor (beta chain) derives from a study of blood T cell repertoires in COVID-19. Germline CDR1 and CDR2: SGHTA and FQGNSA. V shed 5 bases and J shed 4 bases, with 17 bases lying between them. The CDR3 extends over 15 amino acids. In the source study's methods: Researchers report that nucleated cell counts were estimated from reference gene primer amplification. Only in-frame clones appear in the TCRdb table, and some are missing; sequencing was by immunoSEQ multiplex PCR. That table is the source of V, J and clone size, and D and trimming were worked out from the DNA. The sample holds around 450,000 clones; about 90% are singletons and the top ten take under 2%.

Material for sequencing was PBMCs or T cells enriched from blood (not recorded which). The chain is built from TRBV7-2 and TRBJ1-1; D is perhaps TRBD1 (6 bases). The source is a young woman with acute COVID-19. CDR3 sequence: CASSPPPGHPTEAFF. The DNA for the CDR3 is TGTGCCAGCAGCCCCCCACCGGGACACCCCACTGAAGCTTTCTTT.